The 26 T cell receptor beta chains below were found in one sample sequenced in a study of response to subunit inactivated influenza vaccine. TCRdb ran MiXCR on the RT-PCR reads and lists one entry per CDR3 protein. Here the sample spans roughly 700,000 distinct CDR3 sequences, over 11% being singletons. Here the sequenced sample was PBMCs from blood, taken about 14 days before vaccination. The receptors shown here come from a man over 45 who received an inactivated influenza vaccine.

In its sample, this clonotype was seen a few times. This chain uses TRBV7-2 with TRBJ2-3; no clear D. This CDR3 contains 13 residues. Germline V gene sequence: CDR1 SGHTA, CDR2 FQGNSA. V was pared by 5 bases and J by 2 bases, with 8 bases between. The CDR3 region is CASSKYDTDTQYF. As DNA, the CDR3 is TGTGCCAGCAGCAAGTACGACACAGATACGCAGTATTTT.

This chain connects TRBV4-3 to TRBJ1-6; 8 nucleotides line up with TRBD1. The CDR3 runs 16 residues. The germline CDR1 and CDR2 sequences are LGHNA and YSLEER. V shed 1 base and J 5 bases; nucleotides not matched to a gene: 4. The CDR3 protein is CASSQVDRADNSPLHF. In nucleotides, the CDR3 is TGCGCCAGCAGCCAAGTGGACAGGGCGGATAATTCACCCCTCCACTTT.

Many counts were recorded for this clonotype. The chain recombines TRBV20-1 with TRBJ2-5; TRBD1 aligns across 7 bases. Unmatched junction bases numbered 14, after V lost 7 bases and J lost 3 bases. This CDR3 is built from 15 residues. Germline CDR1 reads DFQATT; CDR2 reads SNEGSKA (reference sequence). The CDR3 DNA sequence: TGCAGTGTCCCAGATCCGGGACAGCTGGAAGAGACCCAGTACTTC. It translates to CSVPDPGQLEETQYF.

This chain uses TRBV19 with TRBJ2-7; tentative D call: TRBD2 (5 bases). Between the trimmed V and J ends, which lost 4 bases and 3 bases, there was a span of 19 bases. This CDR3 has 16 residues. The V gene's germline CDR1 is LNHDA and CDR2 SQIVND (reference sequence). CDR3 in DNA: TGTGCCAGTAGTAGAGGGTACCGAGGCAGGTTCTACGAGCAGTACTTC. Translating it yields CASSRGYRGRFYEQYF.

The rearrangement joins TRBV28 to TRBJ2-3, with TRBD1 matching over 9 bases. The CDR3 is 15 residues long. The germline CDR1 and CDR2 sequences are MDHEN and SYDVKM. Trimming at V came to 7 bases and at J to 2 bases, leaving 7 bases not matched to a gene. CDR3 DNA sequence: TGTGCCAGCACCTACAGGGGGCCATACACAGATACGCAGTATTTT. This translates into CASTYRGPYTDTQYF. Drawing the rest from reference TRBV28 and TRBJ2-3, the complete variable domain is DVKVTQSSRYLVKRTGEKVFLECVQDMDHENMFWYRQDPGLGLRLIYFSYDVKMKEKGDIPEGYSVSREKKERFSLILESASTNQTSMYLCASTYRGPYTDTQYFGPGTRLTVL.

Ten or more counts support this clonotype. The chain uses TRBV10-2 and TRBJ2-7, with D possibly being TRBD1 (6 bases). The CDR3 sequence is 12 residues long. Per the germline V gene, CDR1 is WSHSY and CDR2 is SAAADI. V was clipped by 11 bases and J by 2 bases, with 13 bases between them. DNA for the CDR3: TGCGCCTCCGGGACACCTACCTACGAGCAGTACTTC. Translated: CASGTPTYEQYF.

This clonotype was picked up a small number of times. This rearrangement joins TRBV7-2 to TRBJ1-5, with D perhaps TRBD1 (5 bases). The germline CDR1 and CDR2 sequences are SGHTA and FQGNSA. The CDR3 consists of 15 residues. V lost 1 base, J lost 1 base, and 8 bases lay in between. CDR3 region: CASSLVGASNQPQHF. CDR3 in DNA: TGTGCCAGCAGCTTAGTTGGGGCCAGCAATCAGCCCCAGCATTTT. The entire variable domain, with the rest obtained from reference TRBV7-2 and TRBJ1-5, is as follows: GAGVSQSPSNKVTEKGKDVELRCDPISGHTALYWYRQSLGQGLEFLIYFQGNSAPDKSGLPSDRFSAERTGGSVSTLTIQRTQQEDSAVYLCASSLVGASNQPQHFGDGTRLSIL.

This chain joins TRBV7-3 and TRBJ2-1, with D possibly being TRBD2 (6 bases). The CDR3 covers 15 residues. Per germline, CDR1 SGHTA and CDR2 FQGTGA. V dropped 4 bases and J dropped 4 bases, with 14 bases sitting between them. CDR3: CASSSGTPAYNEQFF. The CDR3 DNA reads TGTGCCAGCAGCTCGGGGACTCCCGCGTACAATGAGCAGTTCTTC.

This clonotype was found a few times. The V call is TRBV11-2, the J call TRBJ2-3, with D hard to call. Trimming stripped 5 bases from V and 2 bases from J, with 14 bases between. From germline, CDR1 is SGHAT and CDR2 FQNNGV. CDR3 length equals 15 residues. CDR3 amino acids: CASSTSLHPTDTQYF. The CDR3, as DNA: TGTGCCAGCAGCACATCCCTCCACCCCACAGATACGCAGTATTTT.

In this sample, this clonotype turned up a few times. The gene calls are TRBV7-8 and TRBJ1-4, with D tentatively TRBD1 (5 bases). Looked up from germline, CDR1 is SGHVS and CDR2 is FQNEAQ. The CDR3 is 18 residues long. The V end was cut by 1 base, the J end by 8 bases, with 23 bases between. This CDR3 is CASSLGAGRKGANEKLFF. For the CDR3, the DNA is TGTGCCAGCAGCTTAGGAGCAGGGAGGAAAGGGGCAAACGAAAAACTGTTTTTT.

This clonotype has more than one count but fewer than ten. The chain recombines TRBV13 with TRBJ2-3, with 9 bases identical to TRBD1. Germline values: CDR1 PRHDT, CDR2 FYEKMQ (reference sequence). The CDR3 totals 16 residues. V lost 2 bases, J lost 5 bases, and 8 bases stayed unmatched. The CDR3 coding sequence is TGTGCCAGCAGCTTAAGGACAGGGGTCAGGAGAGATACGCAGTATTTT. Translating it yields CASSLRTGVRRDTQYF. The variable domain in full, completed from reference TRBV13 and TRBJ2-3, reads AAGVIQSPRHLIKEKRETATLKCYPIPRHDTVYWYQQGPGQDPQFLISFYEKMQSDKGSIPDRFSAQQFSDYHSELNMSSLELGDSALYFCASSLRTGVRRDTQYFGPGTRLTVL.

This clonotype has a handful of counts. V and J are TRBV5-5 and TRBJ1-1; a possible D gene is TRBD1 (5 bases). V was cut by 0 bases and J by 0 bases, with 15 bases left in between. The CDR3 contains 17 residues. CDR1 SGHKS and CDR2 YYEKEE come from the germline V gene (reference sequence). The CDR3 loop is CASSLAGAAKLNTEAFF. CDR3 in DNA: TGTGCCAGCAGCTTGGCCGGGGCAGCGAAATTGAACACTGAAGCTTTCTTT.

This clonotype was detected ten times or more. The CDR3 DNA sequence: TGCAGTGCTAGAGATGACAGAAACACTGAAGCTTTCTTT. Its protein is CSARDDRNTEAFF. V gene TRBV20-1 combines with J gene TRBJ1-1, with D perhaps matching TRBD1 (5 bases). Per the germline V gene, CDR1 is DFQATT and CDR2 is SNEGSKA (reference sequence). The ends were cut back, 0 bases at V and 2 bases at J, with 7 bases in the middle. The CDR3 has 13 residues.

The CDR3 sequence is CASSAKIQGDTIYF. The CDR3 DNA reads as TGTGCCAGCAGCGCCAAGATCCAGGGTGACACCATATATTTT. The chain joins TRBV11-2 to TRBJ1-3, with a weak D call TRBD1 (5 bases). The ends were cut back, 5 bases at V and 8 bases at J, with 16 bases in the middle. CDR3 length equals 14 residues. Germline CDR1 and CDR2: SGHAT and FQNNGV. The complete variable domain, with remaining parts taken from reference TRBV11-2 and TRBJ1-3, reads EAGVAQSPRYKIIEKRQSVAFWCNPISGHATLYWYQQILGQGPKLLIQFQNNGVVDDSQLPKDRFSAERLKGVDSTLKIQPAKLEDSAVYLCASSAKIQGDTIYFGEGSWLTVV.

This clonotype came up many times. The rearrangement uses TRBV20-1 and TRBJ1-1; the D gene is possibly TRBD1 (6 bases). The CDR3 consists of 14 residues. Between the trimmed V and J ends, which lost 0 bases and 6 bases, there was a span of 14 bases. Per the germline V gene, CDR1 is DFQATT and CDR2 is SNEGSKA (reference sequence). CDR3 region: CSARDQGRGAEAFF. The CDR3 DNA sequence: TGCAGTGCTAGAGATCAGGGGAGGGGAGCTGAAGCTTTCTTT.

The chain recombines TRBV19 with TRBJ2-3; 7 bases are a match to TRBD2. CDR1 is LNHDA, CDR2 SQIVND, per germline (reference sequence). J was trimmed by 7 bases and V by 3 bases; bases with no gene match: 4. The CDR3 is 13 residues long. CDR3 sequence (DNA): TGTGCCAGTAGTATCCGGGACTACTATACGCAGTATTTT. As protein: CASSIRDYYTQYF. The complete variable domain, with remaining parts taken from reference TRBV19 and TRBJ2-3, reads DGGITQSPKYLFRKEGQNVTLSCEQNLNHDAMYWYRQDPGQGLRLIYYSQIVNDFQKGDIAEGYSVSREKKESFPLTVTSAQKNPTAFYLCASSIRDYYTQYFGPGTRLTVL.

A word on this clonotype: Possible read error: a much larger clone is one base away. The chain links TRBV5-6 to TRBJ2-3; D gene ambiguous. Germline V gives CDR1 SGHDT, CDR2 YYEEEE. The CDR3 extends over 15 amino acids. The CDR3 DNA sequence: TGTTCCAGCAGCTTACGCAGTAGGAGCACAGATACGCAGTATTTT. It codes for CSSSLRSRSTDTQYF.

This clonotype was counted between two and nine times. This chain joins TRBV5-5 and TRBJ2-5; D remains unclear. V lost 4 bases, J lost 4 bases, and 8 bases lay in between. Germline CDR1 and CDR2: SGHKS and YYEKEE (reference sequence). This CDR3 is 12 amino acids long. The CDR3 reads CASSTLGETQYF. CDR3 nucleotide sequence: TGTGCCAGCAGCACCTTGGGAGAGACCCAGTACTTC.

This clonotype has ten or more counts. V gene TRBV7-2 combines with J gene TRBJ2-7, with D perhaps assigned TRBD1 or TRBD2 (5 bases each). The CDR3 extends over 8 amino acids. Looked up from germline, CDR1 is SGHTA and CDR2 is FQGNSA. V was clipped by 8 bases and J by 13 bases, with 9 bases between them. CDR3 DNA sequence: TGTGCCAGCGTGGGGGAATACTTC. Residues: CASVGEYF.

There are a few counts of this clonotype. CDR3 DNA: TGTGCCATCAGTGAGTCGCAGGGGCCCTACGAGCAGTACTTC. This sequence encodes CAISESQGPYEQYF. The J gene is TRBJ2-7, the V gene TRBV10-3, with D possibly being TRBD1 (6 bases). Between the trimmed V and J ends, which lost 0 bases and 2 bases, there was a span of 8 bases. This CDR3 spans 14 amino acids. Germline CDR1 and CDR2: ENHRY and SYGVKD.

This chain connects TRBV6-1 to TRBJ1-5; D remains ambiguous. CDR1 is MNHNS, CDR2 SASEGT, per germline. This CDR3 spans 15 amino acids. V lost 5 bases and J 0 bases, leaving 11 bases between the germline ends. DNA for the CDR3: TGTGCCAGCAGTCCTACGAAAACTAGCAATCAGCCCCAGCATTTT. As protein: CASSPTKTSNQPQHF.

This clonotype was seen a few times. The chain couples TRBV14 to TRBJ2-3; D unresolved. Deletions cut 1 base from V and 11 bases from J, with 13 bases between. The CDR3 is 13 amino acids. Germline V gene data show CDR1 as SGHDN and CDR2 as FVKESK. Here the CDR3 DNA reads TGTGCCAGCAGCCAAGCCCCTCCTTTCGGGCAGTATTTT. Protein: CASSQAPPFGQYF.

This clonotype came up a few times. V and J are TRBV4-1 and TRBJ2-7, with a weak D call TRBD1 (6 bases). Trimming pared 1 base from V and 3 bases from J, leaving 13 bases between. Germline V gene sequence: CDR1 MGHRA, CDR2 YSYEKL. The CDR3 runs to 15 residues. CDR3 protein: CASSQGGQDSYEQYF. CDR3 DNA sequence: TGCGCCAGCAGCCAAGGGGGCCAGGACAGCTACGAGCAGTACTTC.

This clonotype was observed at least ten times. The chain has TRBV5-6 and TRBJ2-5; D may be TRBD1 or TRBD2 (6 bases each). Trimming removed 2 bases from V and 5 bases from J, with 13 bases in between. The CDR3 length is 14 residues. Germline CDR1 and CDR2: SGHDT and YYEEEE. This CDR3 reads CASSLFGGQETQYF. The CDR3 nucleotides are TGTGCCAGCAGCTTATTTGGGGGGCAGGAGACCCAGTACTTC.

This chain joins TRBV30 and TRBJ2-1; D call uncertain. The CDR3 length is 12 residues. Deletions cut 1 base from V and 3 bases from J, with 4 bases between. Germline CDR1 reads GTSNPN; CDR2 reads SVGIG (reference sequence). The CDR3 DNA follows: TGTGCCTGGAGTGGTAGCTACAATGAGCAGTTCTTC. Protein sequence: CAWSGSYNEQFF.

This clonotype has only a few counts. The gene calls are TRBV6-5 and TRBJ2-3; D perhaps matches TRBD2 (7 bases). Looked up from germline, CDR1 is MNHEY and CDR2 is SVGAGI. The CDR3 is made up of 14 amino acids. V lost 4 bases and J 5 bases, leaving 13 bases between the germline ends. CDR3 residues: CASSSVGGGDTQYF. The DNA of the CDR3 is TGTGCCAGCAGTTCCGTGGGAGGGGGAGATACGCAGTATTTT.